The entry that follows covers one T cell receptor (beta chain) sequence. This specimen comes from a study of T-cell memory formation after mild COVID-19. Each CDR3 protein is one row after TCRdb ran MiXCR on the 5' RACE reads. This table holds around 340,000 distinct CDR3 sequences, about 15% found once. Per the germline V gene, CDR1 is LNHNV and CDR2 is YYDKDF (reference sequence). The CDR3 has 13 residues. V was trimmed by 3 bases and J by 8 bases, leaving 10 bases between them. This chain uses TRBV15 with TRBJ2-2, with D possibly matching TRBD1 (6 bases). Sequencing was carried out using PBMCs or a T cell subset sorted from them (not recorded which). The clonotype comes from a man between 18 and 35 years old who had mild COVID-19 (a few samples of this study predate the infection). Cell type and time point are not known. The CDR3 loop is CATSRNRVGELFF. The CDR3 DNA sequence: TGTGCCACCAGCAGGAACAGGGTGGGGGAGCTGTTTTTT.